Sequencing of this T cell receptor (beta chain) was carried out in a study of blood T cell repertoires in COVID-19. Background on the study: The cDNA or gDNA used as material had been derived from T cells, B-cell-depleted T cells, or PBMCs.

The CDR3 spans 15 residues. The V gene end was trimmed by 5 bases and the J gene end by 3 bases; junction bases not matched to a gene: 5. Germline values: CDR1 SGHAT, CDR2 FQNNGV. As handled by the study authors: Reference gene primer amplification in the assay estimated nucleated cell counts. Using immunoSEQ multiplex PCR, the repertoire was profiled, and TCRdb retains in-frame clones only, with some absent. V, J and clone size are taken as reported in that table, and D and trimming were inferred from the DNA itself. The sample carries over 100,000 clones, roughly 83% recorded once. The sequence came from a woman of 80 years or more with acute or convalescent COVID-19. The chain links TRBV11-2 to TRBJ2-7; TRBD2 matches at 12 bases. Sequenced material: peripheral blood. The CDR3 loop reads CASSLRLAGDYEQYF. The CDR3 nucleotides are TGTGCCAGCAGCCTGAGACTAGCGGGAGACTACGAGCAGTACTTC.